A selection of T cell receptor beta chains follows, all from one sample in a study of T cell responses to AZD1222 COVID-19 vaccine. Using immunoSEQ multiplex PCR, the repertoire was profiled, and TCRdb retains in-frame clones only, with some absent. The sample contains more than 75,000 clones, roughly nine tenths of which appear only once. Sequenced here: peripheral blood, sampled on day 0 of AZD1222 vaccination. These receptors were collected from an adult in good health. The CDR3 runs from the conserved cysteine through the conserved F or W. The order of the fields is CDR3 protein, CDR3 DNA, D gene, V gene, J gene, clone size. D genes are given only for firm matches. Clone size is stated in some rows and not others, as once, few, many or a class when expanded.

cdr3_aa: CASSFSEAGYTF
cdr3_nt: TGTGCCAGCAGCTTCTCAGAGGCCGGCTACACCTTC
d_call: NA
v_call: TRBV7-9
j_call: TRBJ1-2
clone_size: NA

cdr3_aa: CASSFGGGRADTQYF
cdr3_nt: TGTGCCAGCAGCTTCGGGGGAGGGAGGGCAGATACGCAGTATTTT
d_call: TRBD2
v_call: TRBV11-3
j_call: TRBJ2-3
clone_size: NA

cdr3_aa: CASSPPGWGQFF
cdr3_nt: TGTGCCAGTAGTCCCCCGGGGTGGGGGCAGTTCTTC
d_call: NA
v_call: TRBV19
j_call: TRBJ2-1
clone_size: NA

cdr3_aa: CASSQYSGDNQPQHF
cdr3_nt: TGTGCCAGCAGCCAATACAGTGGAGACAATCAGCCCCAGCATTTT
d_call: NA
v_call: TRBV5-5
j_call: TRBJ1-5
clone_size: NA

cdr3_aa: CASSIAGTPNSPLHF
cdr3_nt: TGTGCCAGTAGTATAGCCGGGACACCTAATTCACCCCTCCACTTT
d_call: NA
v_call: TRBV19
j_call: TRBJ1-6
clone_size: once

cdr3_aa: CASRADRGYGYTF
cdr3_nt: TGTGCCAGCAGGGCGGACAGGGGGTATGGCTACACCTTC
d_call: TRBD1
v_call: TRBV12-3/TRBV12-4
j_call: TRBJ1-2
clone_size: NA

cdr3_aa: CASSLTGSGELFF
cdr3_nt: TGTGCCAGCAGCCTGACAGGGTCCGGGGAGCTGTTTTTT
d_call: TRBD1
v_call: TRBV5-5
j_call: TRBJ2-2
clone_size: NA

cdr3_aa: CASRGNSLPGGYTF
cdr3_nt: TGTGCCAGTCGTGGAAACAGCCTCCCGGGAGGCTACACCTTC
d_call: NA
v_call: TRBV19
j_call: TRBJ1-2
clone_size: NA

cdr3_aa: CASNPRVGETQYF
cdr3_nt: TGTGCCAGCAATCCTCGGGTCGGTGAGACCCAGTACTTC
d_call: NA
v_call: TRBV27
j_call: TRBJ2-5
clone_size: once

cdr3_aa: CASSNDRNQPQHF
cdr3_nt: TGTGCCAGTAGTAACGACAGGAATCAGCCCCAGCATTTT
d_call: NA
v_call: TRBV19
j_call: TRBJ1-5
clone_size: NA

cdr3_aa: CASSQGGGQGGQPQHF
cdr3_nt: TGTGCCAGCAGCCAAGGGGGCGGACAGGGAGGTCAGCCCCAGCATTTT
d_call: TRBD1
v_call: TRBV3-1/TRBV3-2
j_call: TRBJ1-5
clone_size: NA

cdr3_aa: CASSRYREETQYF
cdr3_nt: TGTGCCAGCAGCCGATACAGGGAAGAGACCCAGTACTTC
d_call: NA
v_call: TRBV7-3
j_call: TRBJ2-5
clone_size: NA